This TCR beta chain was identified during a study of blood T cell repertoires in COVID-19. This table comes from immunoSEQ multiplex PCR, and its TCRdb copy is limited to in-frame clones, with some not included. The repertoire holds 250,000 or so clones, with approximately 85% as singletons. The CDR3 sequence is 15 residues long. The V gene's germline CDR1 is SGHKS and CDR2 YYEKEE (reference sequence). Trimming took off 3 bases at V and 1 base at J, with 14 bases between the two ends. This clone has at least ten counts. The clonotype originates from a man aged 45-60 years with acute or convalescent COVID-19. The sequenced material came from peripheral blood. V gene TRBV5-5 combines with J gene TRBJ2-7; tentatively, D is TRBD1 (6 bases). The DNA of the CDR3 is TGTGCCAGCAGCTGGGGTCCGACAGGATCCTACGAGCAGTACTTC. Its protein product is CASSWGPTGSYEQYF.